This T cell receptor (beta chain) originates from a study of T cell responses to AZD1222 COVID-19 vaccine. The CDR3 consists of 17 residues. The study, taken as a whole, reports: Donors were largely white British and mainly female; clonal diversity was possibly underestimated.

Comment on this clone: Its antigen is currently unknown.

The table came from immunoSEQ multiplex PCR; TCRdb's copy has only in-frame clones and leaves some out. This sample has 150,000 or so clones; about nine tenths occur once, and the top ten carry 1% to 1.5%. This TCR derives from an adult who received the AZD1222 COVID-19 vaccine. Sequenced material: peripheral blood, taken 28 days after the second AZD1222 dose. This chain uses TRBV21-1 with TRBJ2-1; the table's D call TRBD1 went unverified against the DNA. TRBV21-1 counts as a pseudogene. In nucleotides, the CDR3 is TGTGCCAGCAGCAAACCCGCCCAGGAATGGTGGAACAATGAGCAGTTCTTC. Protein: CASSKPAQEWWNNEQFF.